The rows below give T cell receptor beta chains drawn from one sample of a study of T cell clonotyping in hematopoietic cell transplantation. Assay: immunoSEQ multiplex PCR; the TCRdb copy retains only in-frame clones and omits some. The sample consists of roughly 14,000 clones, 85% to 90% of them appearing once. The input for sequencing was PBMCs, taken 100 days after allogeneic stem cell transplant. The receptors were gathered from a male patient in his fifties who had an allogeneic stem cell transplant from an unrelated donor, so T cells may come from the graft donor. Some clones in this sample may be carry-over from other donors' samples. CDR3s include the opening cysteine and the closing phenylalanine or tryptophan. Each record gives: D gene, clone size, J gene, V gene, CDR3 protein, CDR3 DNA. The D gene is left open where the match is weak. Clone sizes are given selectively: once, few, many, or a class where the clone is expanded.

NA	once	TRBJ2-7	TRBV7-9	CASSLASLELSSYEQYF	TGTGCCAGCAGCTTAGCAAGTCTCGAGCTGAGCTCCTACGAGCAGTACTTC
TRBD1	NA	TRBJ1-4	TRBV5-1	CASSLATGNEKLFF	TGCGCCAGCAGCTTGGCGACAGGGAATGAAAAACTGTTTTTT
TRBD2	NA	TRBJ2-5	TRBV5-6	CASSISGGSGTQYF	TGTGCCAGCAGCATTAGCGGGGGCTCTGGGACCCAGTACTTC
TRBD2	NA	TRBJ2-3	TRBV10-3	CAISEGASGGLQRTDTQYF	TGTGCCATCAGTGAAGGTGCTAGCGGGGGCCTTCAACGCACAGATACGCAGTATTTT
NA	NA	TRBJ2-1	TRBV9	CASSLSSTYNEQFF	TGTGCCAGCAGCCTTAGCTCTACCTACAATGAGCAGTTCTTC
NA	NA	TRBJ1-2	TRBV21-1	CASSKALVRNYGYTF	TGTGCCAGCAGCAAAGCGCTTGTCAGAAACTATGGCTACACCTTC
TRBD1	NA	TRBJ2-2	TRBV5-1	CASSYGTGGTGELFF	TGCGCCAGCAGCTACGGGACAGGGGGTACCGGGGAGCTGTTTTTT
NA	NA	TRBJ1-4	TRBV4-3	CASSQDLRRPNEKLFF	TGCGCCAGCAGCCAAGATCTGAGACGGCCAAATGAAAAACTGTTTTTT
NA	NA	TRBJ1-5	TRBV18	CASSEQGNNQPQHF	TGTGCCAGCTCCGAACAGGGAAACAATCAGCCCCAGCATTTT
NA	NA	TRBJ2-5	TRBV5-1	CASSANPGEMYQETQYF	TGCGCCAGCAGCGCCAACCCGGGGGAAATGTACCAAGAGACCCAGTACTTC
TRBD1	NA	TRBJ1-1	TRBV2	CASRGQGRNTEAFF	TGTGCCAGCAGAGGACAGGGGCGGAACACTGAAGCTTTCTTT
NA	once	TRBJ1-1	TRBV27	CASFKGGAVTEAFF	TGTGCCAGTTTTAAGGGGGGGGCCGTCACTGAAGCTTTCTTT
TRBD2	NA	TRBJ2-3	TRBV6-1	CASRTSGTRDTQYF	TGTGCCAGCCGGACTAGCGGGACCCGGGATACGCAGTATTTT
NA	NA	TRBJ2-5	TRBV30	CAWSGTGQIQETQYF	TGTGCCTGGAGTGGTACTGGGCAGATACAAGAGACCCAGTACTTC
TRBD1	once	TRBJ2-5	TRBV11-3	CASSPGQGTETQYF	TGTGCCAGCAGCCCCGGACAGGGAACAGAGACCCAGTACTTC
NA	NA	TRBJ2-1	TRBV30	CAWTVGPGAIWGEQFF	TGTGCCTGGACCGTCGGGCCCGGGGCCATATGGGGTGAGCAGTTCTTC
NA	NA	TRBJ1-5	TRBV10-2	CASGGFWPQHF	TGCGCCAGCGGGGGTTTTTGGCCCCAGCATTTT
TRBD1	NA	TRBJ1-1	TRBV7-9	CASSLGRQGLAFF	TGTGCCAGCAGCTTAGGGAGACAGGGGCTCGCTTTCTTT
NA	NA	TRBJ2-5	TRBV4-2	CASSQGASVETQYF	TGTGCCAGCAGCCAAGGGGCTAGCGTAGAGACCCAGTACTTC
NA	NA	TRBJ2-3	TRBV28	CASSLNQGTDTQYF	TGTGCCAGCAGTTTAAACCAGGGAACAGATACGCAGTATTTT
NA	NA	TRBJ2-5	TRBV5-6	CASSLGAVEETQYF	TGTGCCAGCAGCTTGGGGGCCGTGGAAGAGACCCAGTACTTC
NA	NA	TRBJ1-2	TRBV5-1	CASSLGPNYGYTF	TGCGCCAGCAGCCTTGGACCCAACTATGGCTACACCTTC
TRBD1	NA	TRBJ2-7	TRBV11-2	CASSHDPGQAYEQYF	TGTGCCAGCAGCCACGACCCGGGACAGGCATACGAGCAGTACTTC
NA	NA	TRBJ2-1	TRBV2	CASSDGDEQFF	TGTGCCAGCAGTGACGGGGATGAGCAGTTCTTC
NA	NA	TRBJ1-5	TRBV19	CASSPSTKSSNQPQHF	TGTGCCAGTAGTCCGTCGACAAAATCTAGCAATCAGCCCCAGCATTTT
NA	NA	TRBJ2-7	TRBV2	CASSVLQSYEQYF	TGTGCCAGCAGTGTTCTACAGTCCTACGAGCAGTACTTC
NA	NA	TRBJ2-1	TRBV29-1	CSGVESYNEQFF	TGCAGCGGGGTTGAATCCTACAATGAGCAGTTCTTC
TRBD2	NA	TRBJ2-3	TRBV29-1	CSVEAGGTDTQYF	TGCAGCGTTGAAGCGGGAGGAACAGATACGCAGTATTTT
TRBD2	NA	TRBJ2-7	TRBV7-9	CASSLGLAGTYF	TGTGCCAGCAGCTTAGGCCTAGCGGGGACATACTTC
NA	NA	TRBJ2-5	TRBV9	CASSGRTASGETQYF	TGTGCCAGCAGCGGCCGGACTGCCTCGGGAGAGACCCAGTACTTC
TRBD2	NA	TRBJ2-3	TRBV19	CASRTSGSTDTQYF	TGTGCCAGTAGGACTAGCGGGAGCACAGATACGCAGTATTTT
TRBD1	once	TRBJ1-3	TRBV5-1	CASSLEGTELSGNTIYF	TGCGCCAGCAGCTTGGAGGGGACAGAACTCTCTGGAAACACCATATATTTT
TRBD1	once	TRBJ2-5	TRBV5-4	CASSPGTAQETQYF	TGTGCCAGCAGCCCGGGGACAGCTCAAGAGACCCAGTACTTC
TRBD1	NA	TRBJ2-1	TRBV13	CATQPGQGTYNEQFF	TGTGCCACCCAACCGGGACAGGGTACCTACAATGAGCAGTTCTTC
NA	NA	TRBJ1-2	TRBV5-1	CASSLGSQGHGYTF	TGCGCCAGCAGCTTGGGTTCGCAGGGGCACGGCTACACCTTC
NA	NA	TRBJ1-5	TRBV14	CASSQDGNQPQHF	TGTGCCAGCAGCCAAGATGGCAATCAGCCCCAGCATTTT
NA	NA	TRBJ1-3	TRBV7-2	CASSPPGQGNTIYF	TGTGCCAGCAGCCCACCGGGCCAGGGAAACACCATATATTTT
TRBD1	NA	TRBJ2-3	TRBV28	CASSFGSTGTTDTQYF	TGTGCCAGCAGTTTCGGCTCGACAGGGACCACAGATACGCAGTATTTT
NA	NA	TRBJ1-4	TRBV18	CASSPPLATNEKLFF	TGTGCCAGCTCACCACCGCTAGCAACTAATGAAAAACTGTTTTTT
TRBD1	NA	TRBJ2-2	TRBV4-2	CASSPLIGTGSTGELFF	TGTGCCAGCAGCCCCCTGATCGGGACAGGGAGCACCGGGGAGCTGTTTTTT
NA	NA	TRBJ1-1	TRBV7-2	CASSSRYRAGAFF	TGTGCCAGCAGCTCAAGGTACAGGGCTGGAGCTTTCTTT
NA	NA	TRBJ1-1	TRBV30	CAWNSRNTEAFF	TGTGCCTGGAATAGTCGGAACACTGAAGCTTTCTTT
TRBD1	NA	TRBJ1-2	TRBV19	CASSRSGQGEGGYTF	TGTGCCAGTAGTCGCTCGGGACAGGGAGAGGGTGGCTACACCTTC
NA	once	TRBJ2-7	TRBV29-1	CSALSPAGTYEQYF	TGCAGTGCCCTTTCCCCAGCGGGCACCTACGAGCAGTACTTC
TRBD2	NA	TRBJ2-7	TRBV2	CASRTDSGSYEQYF	TGTGCCAGCAGGACGGATAGCGGGTCCTACGAGCAGTACTTC
NA	NA	TRBJ2-7	TRBV28	CASLPEATSYEQYF	TGTGCCAGCTTACCGGAGGCTACCTCCTACGAGCAGTACTTC
TRBD1	NA	TRBJ2-2	TRBV30	CAWSPSWGQGNTGELFF	TGTGCCTGGAGTCCTTCCTGGGGACAGGGTAACACCGGGGAGCTGTTTTTT
TRBD2	NA	TRBJ2-3	TRBV7-2	CASSYSGGDTQYF	TGTGCCAGCAGCTATAGCGGGGGGGATACGCAGTATTTT
NA	NA	TRBJ2-7	TRBV18	CASSGSSGHLTEQYF	TGTGCCAGCTCCGGAAGCTCGGGACACCTAACGGAGCAGTACTTC